This TCR beta chain came from a study of CD8+CD57+ T cells in acquired aplastic anemia. Germline V lookup: CDR1 KGHDR, CDR2 SFDVKD. V was shortened by 9 bases and J by 3 bases, with 8 bases between the two germline ends. The CDR3 contains 11 residues. Profiling of TCR beta VDJ combinations and CDR3 sequences used genomic DNA as template. Via MiXCR, TCRdb re-called the reads, giving one row per CDR3 protein. The data show some 70,000 distinct CDR3 sequences, with approximately 51% seen just once and about 8.3% held by the top ten. The rearrangement links TRBV24-1 to TRBJ2-7, with D hard to call. The sequencing sample was made of sorted CD4+, CD8+, or CD8+CD57+ T cells (not recorded which) from PBMCs. This receptor was obtained from a human donor in good health, serving as a control. The DNA for the CDR3 is TGTGCCACCTTGCCCCTCTACGAGCAGTACTTC. Translated, it gives CATLPLYEQYF.